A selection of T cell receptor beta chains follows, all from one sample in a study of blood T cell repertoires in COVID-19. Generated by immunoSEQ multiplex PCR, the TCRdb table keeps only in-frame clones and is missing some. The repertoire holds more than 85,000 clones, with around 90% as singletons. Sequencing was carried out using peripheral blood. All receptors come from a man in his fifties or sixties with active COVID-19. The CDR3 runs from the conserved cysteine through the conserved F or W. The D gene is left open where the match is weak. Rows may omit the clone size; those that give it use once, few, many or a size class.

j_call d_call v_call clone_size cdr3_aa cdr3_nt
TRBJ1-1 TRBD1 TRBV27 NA CASSEDRGPGNTEAFF TGTGCCAGCAGTGAGGACAGGGGGCCGGGGAACACTGAAGCTTTCTTT
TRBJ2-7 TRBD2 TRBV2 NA CASSEEIAGGVEQYF TGTGCCAGCAGTGAAGAGATAGCGGGGGGGGTCGAGCAGTACTTC
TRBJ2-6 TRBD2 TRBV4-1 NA CASSQPTGTSVFSGANVLTF TGCGCCAGCAGCCAACCCACCGGGACTAGCGTCTTCTCTGGGGCCAACGTCCTGACTTTC
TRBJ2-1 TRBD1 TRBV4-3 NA CASSQEGAGGSEQFF TGCGCCAGCAGCCAAGAAGGTGCAGGGGGTAGTGAGCAGTTCTTC
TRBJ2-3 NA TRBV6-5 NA CASTRVSTDTQYF TGTGCCAGCACCAGGGTCAGCACAGATACGCAGTATTTT
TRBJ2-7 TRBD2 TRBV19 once CASSISSGGSLKQYF TGTGCCAGTAGTATCTCTAGCGGGGGTTCCCTCAAGCAGTACTTC
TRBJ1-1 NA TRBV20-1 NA CSAGWNTEAFF TGCAGTGCCGGGTGGAACACTGAAGCTTTCTTT
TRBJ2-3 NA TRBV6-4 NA CASRRVGGGTADTQYF TGTGCCAGCAGAAGAGTCGGGGGTGGGACCGCAGATACGCAGTATTTT
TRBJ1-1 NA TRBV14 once CASSLTRGEGETFF TGTGCCAGCAGCCTAACCAGGGGTGAGGGTGAAACTTTCTTT
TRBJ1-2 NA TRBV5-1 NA CASSLIPTDYGYTF TGCGCCAGCAGCTTGATTCCGACAGACTATGGCTACACCTTC
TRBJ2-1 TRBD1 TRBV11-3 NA CASSLGRGLTYNEQFF TGTGCCAGCAGCTTAGGCAGGGGGCTGACCTACAATGAGCAGTTCTTC
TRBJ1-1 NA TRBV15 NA CATSSSGNTEAFF TGTGCCACCAGCAGCTCAGGGAACACTGAAGCTTTCTTT
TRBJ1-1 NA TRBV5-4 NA CASSQGGVTEAFF TGTGCCAGCAGCCAAGGGGGGGTCACTGAAGCTTTCTTT
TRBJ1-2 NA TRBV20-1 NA CSATGLYGYTF TGCAGTGCTACAGGACTCTATGGCTACACCTTC
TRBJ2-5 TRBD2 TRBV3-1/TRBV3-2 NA CASSQGAGGWETQYF TGTGCCAGCAGCCAAGGTGCGGGGGGGTGGGAGACCCAGTACTTC
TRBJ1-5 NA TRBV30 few CAWSPRVGQPQHF TGTGCCTGGAGTCCCAGGGTCGGTCAGCCCCAGCATTTT
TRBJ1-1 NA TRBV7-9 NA CASSLTTGNTEAFF TGTGCCAGCAGCTTAACGACAGGGAACACTGAAGCTTTCTTT
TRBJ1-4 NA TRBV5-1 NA CASSSGQSSGEKLFF TGCGCCAGCAGCTCCGGACAGTCTTCTGGTGAAAAACTGTTTTTT
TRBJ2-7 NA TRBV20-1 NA CSARGAYEQYF TGCAGTGCTAGAGGGGCATACGAGCAGTACTTC
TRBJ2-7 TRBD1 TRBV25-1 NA CASSDFGTAYEQYF TGTGCCAGCAGTGACTTCGGGACAGCCTACGAGCAGTACTTC
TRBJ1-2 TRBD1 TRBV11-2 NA CASSLGTGAGYGYTF TGTGCCAGCAGCTTGGGGACAGGGGCGGGCTATGGCTACACCTTC
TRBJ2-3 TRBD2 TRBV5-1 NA CASSLEAGRGVDTQYF TGCGCCAGCAGCTTGGAAGCGGGGCGCGGAGTAGATACGCAGTATTTT
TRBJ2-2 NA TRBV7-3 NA CASSLEVGELFF TGTGCCAGCAGCTTAGAGGTCGGGGAGCTGTTTTTT
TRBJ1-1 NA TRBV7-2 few CASSSPGSLEAFF TGTGCCAGCAGCTCACCGGGGAGCCTTGAAGCTTTCTTT
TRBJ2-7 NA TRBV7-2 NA CASSLEAPEQYF TGTGCCAGCAGCTTAGAAGCCCCCGAGCAGTACTTC
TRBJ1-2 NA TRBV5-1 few CASSRADSQYGYTF TGCGCCAGCAGCCGGGCAGACAGCCAGTATGGCTACACCTTC
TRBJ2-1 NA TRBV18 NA CASSPPGHRYNEQFF TGTGCCAGCTCACCCCCGGGACACCGCTACAATGAGCAGTTCTTC
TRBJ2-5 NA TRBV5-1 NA CASYPSLAGRETQYF TGCGCCAGCTATCCCAGCTTAGCAGGGCGGGAGACCCAGTACTTC
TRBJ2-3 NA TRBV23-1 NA CASRHNQGLKPAGTDTQYF TGCGCCAGCAGACACAACCAGGGGCTAAAACCGGCGGGCACAGATACGCAGTATTTT
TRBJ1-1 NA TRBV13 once CASSGETNTEAFF TGTGCCAGTAGTGGTGAAACGAACACTGAAGCTTTCTTT
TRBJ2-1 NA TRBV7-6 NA CASSSYGGSYNEQFF TGTGCCAGCAGCTCATATGGGGGGTCCTACAATGAGCAGTTCTTC
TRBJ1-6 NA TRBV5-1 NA CASSLSSGVLSPLHF TGCGCCAGCAGCTTGTCTTCGGGGGTACTTTCACCCCTCCACTTT
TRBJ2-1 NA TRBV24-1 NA CATRWGGVGEQFF TGTGCCACCAGGTGGGGCGGGGTAGGGGAGCAGTTCTTC
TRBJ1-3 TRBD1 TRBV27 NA CASSPQGQGGNTIYF TGTGCCAGCAGTCCACAGGGGCAGGGGGGAAACACCATATATTTT
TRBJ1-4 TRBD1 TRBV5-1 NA CASSLEGQGSNEKLFF TGCGCCAGCAGCTTGGAAGGACAGGGTTCTAATGAAAAACTGTTTTTT
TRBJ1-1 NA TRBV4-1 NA CASSALGVLNTEAFF TGCGCCAGCAGCGCCTTGGGCGTTCTGAACACTGAAGCTTTCTTT
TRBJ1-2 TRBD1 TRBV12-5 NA CASGLGDRALGYGYTF TGTGCTAGTGGTTTGGGGGACAGGGCATTGGGCTATGGCTACACCTTC
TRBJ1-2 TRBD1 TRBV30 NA CACPSGWDRGHGYTF TGTGCCTGCCCTAGTGGCTGGGACAGGGGGCATGGCTACACCTTC